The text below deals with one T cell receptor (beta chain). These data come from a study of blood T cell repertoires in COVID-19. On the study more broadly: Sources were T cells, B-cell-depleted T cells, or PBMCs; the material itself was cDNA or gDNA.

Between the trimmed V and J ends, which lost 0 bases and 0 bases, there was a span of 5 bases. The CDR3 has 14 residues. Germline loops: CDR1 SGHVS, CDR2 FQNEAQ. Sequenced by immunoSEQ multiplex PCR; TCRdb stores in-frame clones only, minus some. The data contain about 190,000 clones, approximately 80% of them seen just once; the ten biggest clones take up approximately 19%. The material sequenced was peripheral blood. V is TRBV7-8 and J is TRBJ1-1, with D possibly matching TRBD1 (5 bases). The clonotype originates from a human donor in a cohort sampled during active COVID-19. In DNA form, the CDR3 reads TGTGCCAGCAGCTTAGCCAGGGTGAACACTGAAGCTTTCTTT. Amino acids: CASSLARVNTEAFF.